Listed here is a single T cell receptor (beta chain). As yet, its antigen is unknown. This record belongs to a study of shared clonotypes between healthy human individuals. Notes on the study in general: Clonotypes that were shared across a few donors made up approximately 5.1% of naive CD4 clonotypes.

Only in-frame clones appear in the TCRdb table, and some are missing; sequencing was by immunoSEQ multiplex PCR. Of around 2.5 million clones in the sample, 93% were seen once. The sequenced sample was naive CD4+ T cells from PBMCs. Described subset: CD45RA+ positively selected. This clonotype was obtained from a man aged 18 to 30 in good health. Some clones in this sample may be carry-over from other donors' samples.

The CDR3 nucleotides read TGCGCCAGCAGTCATCAGGGGTTACTAGCGGGAGGGAGCCCAGATACGCAGTATTTT. Translated, it gives CASSHQGLLAGGSPDTQYF. The chain couples TRBV23-1 to TRBJ2-3, with TRBD2 matching over 13 bases. TRBV23-1 is marked as an open reading frame, function uncertain. V gave up 3 bases and J gave up 4 bases; unmatched junction bases: 13. The CDR3 extends over 19 amino acids.